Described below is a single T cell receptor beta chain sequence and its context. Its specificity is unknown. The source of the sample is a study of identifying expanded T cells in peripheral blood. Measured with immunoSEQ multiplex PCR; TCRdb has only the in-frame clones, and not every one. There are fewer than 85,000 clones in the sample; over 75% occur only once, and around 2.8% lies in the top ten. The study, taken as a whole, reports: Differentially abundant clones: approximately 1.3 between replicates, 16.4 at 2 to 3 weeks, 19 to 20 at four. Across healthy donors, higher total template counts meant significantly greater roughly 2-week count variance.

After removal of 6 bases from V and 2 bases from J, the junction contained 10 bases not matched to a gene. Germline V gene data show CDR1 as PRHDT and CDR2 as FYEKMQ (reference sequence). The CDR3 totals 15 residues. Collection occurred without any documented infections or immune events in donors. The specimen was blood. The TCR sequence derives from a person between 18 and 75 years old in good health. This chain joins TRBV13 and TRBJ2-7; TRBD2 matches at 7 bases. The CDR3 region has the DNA TGTGCCAGCAGACGCGGCGGGAGCGGAACCTACGAGCAGTACTTC. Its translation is CASRRGGSGTYEQYF.